Listed below are T cell receptor beta chains from one sample, sequenced in a study of glioma-infiltrating T cells after dendritic cell vaccination. The method was immunoSEQ multiplex PCR; TCRdb's version includes in-frame clones alone and lacks a portion of them. The sample records about 82,000 clones, about 87% being singletons. The source was blood, collected before dendritic cell vaccination. Receptor source: a human donor with glioblastoma. The CDR3 runs from the conserved cysteine through the conserved F or W.

>TRBJ2-5|TRBV7-6
CASSLALAGGQGGAQYF
>TRBJ2-7|TRBV7-3
CASSFSGTGPYEQYF
>TRBJ2-5|TRBV6-5
CASRQVGNRETQYF
>TRBJ1-5|TRBV6-1
CASSPRTGNNQPQHF
>TRBJ2-3|TRBV5-1
CASTRARTDTQYF
>TRBJ1-1|TRBV2
CASTGYTEAFF
>TRBJ2-2|TRBV7-3
CASTDAGQGTTGELFF
>TRBJ2-2|TRBV10-3
CAISGRQGASGELFF
>TRBJ1-1|TRBV6-6
CASSYSGVMNTEAFF
>TRBJ2-1|TRBV6-5
CASKLAGDNEQFF
>TRBJ2-1|TRBV10-1
CASSESGTSYNEQFF
>TRBJ1-5|TRBV2
CASSEGGSNQPQHF
>TRBJ2-7|TRBV14
CASSQVGSGTYEQYF
>TRBJ1-1|TRBV5-5
CASSFFTNTEAFF
>TRBJ2-7|TRBV5-6
CASADGGGPLSEQYF
>TRBJ2-1|TRBV15
CATSRDRLNEQFF
>TRBJ2-2|TRBV6-1
CASSVLARGPAGELFF
>TRBJ2-1|TRBV27
CASSFSGQVNTQFF
>TRBJ2-3|TRBV4-1
CASSRLERTDTQYF
>TRBJ1-2|TRBV7-9
CASSQDLTAMSYGYTF